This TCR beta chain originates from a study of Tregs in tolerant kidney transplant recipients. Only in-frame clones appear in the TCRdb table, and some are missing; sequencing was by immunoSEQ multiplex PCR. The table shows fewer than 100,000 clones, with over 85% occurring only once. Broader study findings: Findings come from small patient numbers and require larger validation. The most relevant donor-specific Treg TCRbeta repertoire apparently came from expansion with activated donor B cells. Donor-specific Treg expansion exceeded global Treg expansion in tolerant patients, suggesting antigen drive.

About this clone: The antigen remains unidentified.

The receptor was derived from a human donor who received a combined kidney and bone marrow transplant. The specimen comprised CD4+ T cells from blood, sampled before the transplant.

CDR3 region: CASRPTGTGVEKLFF. The CDR3 region has the DNA TGCGCCAGCAGACCGACCGGGACAGGGGTGGAAAAACTGTTTTTT. The genes are TRBV5-1 and TRBJ1-4, with 10 bases fitting TRBD1. Germline loops: CDR1 SGHRS, CDR2 YFSETQ. The junction had 9 bases not matched to a gene; V was cut back by 5 bases and J by 8 bases. CDR3 size: 15 residues.